Shown below are 17 T cell receptor beta chains from a single sample sequenced in a study of blood T cell repertoires in COVID-19. Here immunoSEQ multiplex PCR was the method, and the copy in TCRdb shows in-frame clones only, minus some. The table has around 220,000 clones, 87% seen once. The specimen sequenced was PBMCs or T cells enriched from blood (not recorded which). These receptors were obtained from a woman aged 30 to 39 with acute COVID-19.

The V and J genes are TRBV18 and TRBJ1-5; the D gene is possibly TRBD1 (6 bases). Germline assignment: CDR1 KGHSH and CDR2 LQKENI. This CDR3 region has 14 residues. V lost 5 bases and J lost 0, with 8 bases in between. DNA for the CDR3: TGTGCCAGCTCAGCAGGGGATAGCAATCAGCCCCAGCATTTT. It yields the protein CASSAGDSNQPQHF.

This chain joins TRBV28 and TRBJ1-6; 8 positions agree with TRBD1. V was pared by 2 bases and J by 10 bases, with 10 bases of the junction left unmatched. CDR1 is MDHEN, CDR2 SYDVKM, per germline. The CDR3 has 16 amino acids. CDR3 in amino acids: CASSLPTGGPGSPLHF. The CDR3 DNA reads TGTGCCAGCAGTTTACCCACAGGGGGACCGGGCTCACCCCTCCACTTT.

The chain employs TRBV9 and TRBJ2-7; D gene ambiguous. Between the trimmed V and J ends, which lost 4 bases and 2 bases, there was a span of 16 bases. Germline V gene lookup returns CDR1 SGDLS and CDR2 YYNGEE. The length of the CDR3 is 15 residues. The CDR3 loop reads CASSPSPTQTYEQYF. DNA of the CDR3: TGTGCCAGCAGCCCGTCCCCGACACAGACCTACGAGCAGTACTTC.

The chain carries TRBV10-3 and TRBJ1-3; D perhaps matches TRBD1 (5 bases). The CDR3 has 14 residues. CDR1 and CDR2 from the germline V gene are ENHRY and SYGVKD. V lost 3 bases and J lost 3, with 9 bases in between. The DNA for the CDR3 is TGTGCCATCAGTGATAGCAGGGTTGGAAACACCATATATTTT. This codes for CAISDSRVGNTIYF.

This chain connects TRBV7-2 to TRBJ1-2, with 8 nucleotides matching TRBD1. From germline, CDR1 is SGHTA and CDR2 FQGNSA. This CDR3 is built from 14 residues. J was trimmed by 5 bases and V by 4 bases; bases with no gene match: 6. The CDR3 region has the DNA TGTGCCAGCAGCTCGGGGACAGGCCTGTATGGCTACACCTTC. Protein: CASSSGTGLYGYTF.

The chain links TRBV7-3 to TRBJ2-5; tentatively, D is TRBD2 (6 bases). The V gene lost 2 bases and the J gene lost 4 bases, with 11 bases spanning the gap. In germline, CDR1 is SGHTA, CDR2 FQGTGA. The CDR3 is 14 amino acids. The CDR3 sequence: CASSLGGAGETQYF. The CDR3 region has the DNA TGTGCCAGCAGCTTAGGCGGGGCGGGAGAGACCCAGTACTTC.

This clone was observed once. This chain joins TRBV5-1 and TRBJ2-7, with 11 bases matching TRBD2. Trimming removed 1 base from V and 2 bases from J; junction bases left unmatched: 11. This CDR3 is built from 18 residues. The V gene's germline CDR1 is SGHRS and CDR2 YFSETQ. Here the CDR3 reads CASSLWPGGSGRAYEQYF. Here the CDR3 DNA reads TGCGCCAGCAGCTTGTGGCCTGGGGGTAGCGGGAGGGCCTACGAGCAGTACTTC.

V gene TRBV27 combines with J gene TRBJ1-5; 8 nucleotides match TRBD1. V was clipped by 8 bases and J by 1 base; unmatched bases: 1. The CDR3 sequence is 13 residues long. Germline CDR1 is MNHEY and CDR2 is SMNVEV (reference sequence). The CDR3 reads CASQGASNQPQHF. In DNA, the CDR3 is TGTGCCAGCCAGGGGGCGAGCAATCAGCCCCAGCATTTT.

The chain joins TRBV10-3 to TRBJ1-5; D is perhaps TRBD1 (6 bases). The CDR3 sequence is 17 residues long. The V gene's germline CDR1 is ENHRY and CDR2 SYGVKD. V lost 2 bases and J 3 bases, leaving 17 bases between the germline ends. The CDR3 region has the DNA TGTGCCATCAGTGAGGGTGGAGGAACAGGGAACAATCAGCCCCAGCATTTT. Its protein is CAISEGGGTGNNQPQHF.

This chain joins TRBV27 and TRBJ2-3; possibly TRBD1 for D (5 bases). The V end was cut by 10 bases, the J end by 11 bases, with 16 bases between. CDR1 MNHEY and CDR2 SMNVEV come from the germline V gene (reference sequence). This CDR3 is built from 11 residues. CDR3 in DNA: TGTGCCACCACTGGGGCTCGCGGGCAGTATTTT. Its translation is CATTGARGQYF.

This clone has a count of ten or more. The rearrangement links TRBV6-6 to TRBJ1-1, with 7 bases identical to TRBD1. The germline V gene encodes CDR1 MNHNY and CDR2 SVGAGI (reference sequence). The CDR3 has 11 residues. After removal of 5 bases from V and 7 bases from J, the junction contained 1 base not matched to a gene. CDR3 protein: CASSDRVEAFF. The CDR3 DNA is TGTGCCAGCAGTGACAGGGTTGAAGCTTTCTTT.

This sequence joins TRBV19 and TRBJ2-7, with TRBD2 identical over 7 bases. Germline V gene sequence: CDR1 LNHDA, CDR2 SQIVND (reference sequence). V shed 10 bases and J 3 bases; nucleotides not matched to a gene: 15. The CDR3 has 15 residues. CDR3 DNA: TGTGCCACCCAATTAATTGCGGGAGAGAACTACGAGCAGTACTTC. This sequence encodes CATQLIAGENYEQYF.

V gene TRBV9 combines with J gene TRBJ2-7; TRBD1 aligns across 7 bases. Germline assignment: CDR1 SGDLS and CDR2 YYNGEE. The ends lost 3 bases at V and 6 bases at J; junction bases unmatched: 15. The CDR3 is 16 amino acids. DNA for the CDR3: TGTGCCAGCAGCGCGCAAAATACTAACAGGGGCGGCGAGCAGTACTTC. This gives the protein CASSAQNTNRGGEQYF.

The CDR3 DNA reads TGTGCCAGCAGTGAGTACGTTGGGGGACAGACGAATGAAAAACTGTTTTTT. Translating gives CASSEYVGGQTNEKLFF. V and J are TRBV2 and TRBJ1-4; 7 bases fit TRBD1. Germline V gene sequence: CDR1 SNHLY, CDR2 FYNNEI. This CDR3 region has 17 residues. Trimming cost V 3 bases and J 5 bases; bases outside gene matches: 12.

There are a few counts of this clone. The J gene is TRBJ1-3, the V gene TRBV28, with 12 bases lining up with TRBD1. V lost 8 bases, J lost 4 bases, and 3 bases stayed unmatched. The CDR3 spans 14 residues. Germline lookup yields CDR1 MDHEN and CDR2 SYDVKM. CDR3 sequence: CASGDRGRGNTIYF. CDR3 coding DNA: TGTGCCAGCGGGGACAGGGGGCGCGGAAACACCATATATTTT.

The J gene is TRBJ1-4, the V gene TRBV5-5; 8 bases agree with TRBD1. Germline V gene lookup returns CDR1 SGHKS and CDR2 YYEKEE (reference sequence). The V segment lost 5 bases and the J segment 0 bases; nucleotides outside the gene matches: 0. The CDR3 runs 14 residues. The CDR3 DNA sequence: TGTGCCAGCAGGGACAGGGCAACTAATGAAAAACTGTTTTTT. It yields the protein CASRDRATNEKLFF.

CDR3 nucleotide sequence: TGTGCCAGCAGCGGACAGGACACTGAAGCTTTCTTT. This gives the protein CASSGQDTEAFF. This sequence joins TRBV7-2 and TRBJ1-1; TRBD1 aligns across 7 bases. Germline V gene data show CDR1 as SGHTA and CDR2 as FQGNSA. Unmatched junction bases numbered 0, after V lost 5 bases and J lost 3 bases. The CDR3 totals 12 residues.